The 24 T cell receptor beta chains listed next were all sequenced from one sample in a study of T cell repertoires in cytomegalovirus infection. Their antigen targets remain unknown. Via MiXCR, TCRdb re-called the reads, giving one row per CDR3 protein. This sample carries 250,000 to 400,000 distinct CDR3 sequences, 20% to 25% of them seen once, and the ten largest clones take about 14%. Source: cultured PBMCs, taken from culture after CMV antigen stimulation. These receptors were collected from a human donor in good health (CMV status not recorded). Some clones in this sample may be carry-over from other donors' samples.

This clonotype turned up a few times. The chain employs TRBV20-1 and TRBJ2-7; D is undetermined. Trimming stripped 3 bases from V and 5 bases from J, with 14 bases between. Germline CDR1 is DFQATT and CDR2 is SNEGSKA (reference sequence). The CDR3 sequence is 13 residues long. The CDR3 reads CSASSLVNHEQYF. The DNA for the CDR3 is TGCAGTGCTAGCTCTCTAGTGAATCACGAGCAGTACTTC.

There are many counts of this clonotype. The chain recombines TRBV7-9 with TRBJ2-1; TRBD1 is a possible D gene (7 bases). The germline V and J ends were trimmed by 5 bases and 0 bases, with 17 bases remaining between them. The CDR3 consists of 17 residues. Germline V gene sequence: CDR1 SEHNR, CDR2 FQNEAQ (reference sequence). In DNA form, the CDR3 reads TGTGCCAGCAGCCCTAACTGGCGGGACAGCTCCTACAATGAGCAGTTCTTC. This encodes CASSPNWRDSSYNEQFF.

This rearrangement joins TRBV18 to TRBJ2-1, with 10 bases fitting TRBD2. Germline values: CDR1 KGHSH, CDR2 LQKENI. Germline trimming cut 3 bases from V and 9 bases from J; bases unmatched to any gene: 11. This CDR3 spans 16 amino acids. CDR3 nucleotides: TGTGCCAGCTCACCGGTACGGACTAGCGGCGCCGCTGAGCAGTTCTTC. Translated: CASSPVRTSGAAEQFF.

At least ten counts were recorded for this clonotype. The CDR3, as DNA: TGTGCCAGCAGCTCCCCGTTCGGGGTAGCGGGAGTCACAGATACGCAGTATTTT. Translated, it gives CASSSPFGVAGVTDTQYF. This rearrangement joins TRBV7-2 to TRBJ2-3, with TRBD2 identical over 9 bases. This CDR3 has 18 residues. Germline CDR1 and CDR2: SGHTA and FQGNSA. Trimming at V came to 4 bases and at J to 2 bases, leaving 13 bases not matched to a gene.

This clonotype was recorded a few times. The gene calls are TRBV28 and TRBJ2-1; 12 bases line up with TRBD1. This CDR3 has 16 residues. CDR1 is MDHEN and CDR2 is SYDVKM in the germline V gene. With V trimmed by 4 bases and J by 8 bases, 9 bases remained unmatched. CDR3 sequence: CASSSTGQGAGYEQFF. The CDR3 nucleotides are TGTGCCAGCAGTTCAACGGGACAGGGGGCTGGCTATGAGCAGTTCTTC.

The rearrangement uses TRBV6-2 or TRBV6-3 and TRBJ2-7, with no clear D. CDR3 length equals 14 residues. V lost 6 bases, J lost 5 bases, and 17 bases lay in between. Germline V gene lookup returns CDR1 MNHEY and CDR2 SVGEGT. The CDR3 DNA is TGTGCCAGCAGCGACCCCCCCCCATCCCACGAGCAGTACGTC. Its translation is CASSDPPPSHEQYV.

The chain has TRBV27 and TRBJ1-6; D not certain. The CDR3 totals 14 residues. V lost 4 bases and J 9 bases, leaving 13 bases between the germline ends. Germline CDR1 MNHEY, CDR2 SMNVEV (reference sequence). The CDR3 coding sequence is TGTGCCAGCAGTTCCCTCACCGTGTCTTCACCCCTCCACTTT. Protein: CASSSLTVSSPLHF.

There are many counts of this clonotype. The J gene is TRBJ2-7, the V gene TRBV18, with D perhaps matching TRBD1 (5 bases). CDR1 and CDR2 (germline): KGHSH, LQKENI. Trimming took off 2 bases at V and 3 bases at J, with 8 bases between the two ends. CDR3 size: 13 residues. CDR3 sequence (DNA): TGTGCCAGCTCACCATCCAGGGACTACGAGCAGTACGTC. It encodes CASSPSRDYEQYV.

The chain combines TRBV6-1 with TRBJ1-2; D is perhaps TRBD1 (5 bases). This CDR3 comprises 11 residues. V lost 7 bases, J lost 7 bases, and 10 bases lay in between. The germline CDR1 and CDR2 sequences are MNHNS and SASEGT. In nucleotides, the CDR3 is TGTGCCAGCAATCAGGGCACTGGCTACACCTTC. It codes for CASNQGTGYTF.

In its sample, this clonotype was seen a few times. The chain couples TRBV19 to TRBJ1-5, with 7 bases identical to TRBD1. Germline trimming cut 3 bases from V and 2 bases from J; bases unmatched to any gene: 10. CDR3 length: 17 amino acids. CDR1 and CDR2 from the germline V gene are LNHDA and SQIVND (reference sequence). The CDR3 region is CASSIQDRAVGNQPQHF. CDR3 sequence (DNA): TGTGCCAGTAGTATCCAAGACAGGGCGGTTGGCAATCAGCCCCAGCATTTT.

Only a few counts were recorded for this clonotype. This chain connects TRBV6-8 to TRBJ1-1; no clear D. The ends were cut back, 5 bases at V and 3 bases at J, with 13 bases in the middle. Germline V gene sequence: CDR1 MNHGY, CDR2 SAAAGT. The length of the CDR3 is 14 residues. CDR3 coding DNA: TGTGCCAGCAGTGTCGTGGGATCCGACACTGAAGCTTTCTTT. It yields the protein CASSVVGSDTEAFF.

This clonotype was found many times. The chain links TRBV7-2 to TRBJ2-1; unclear D gene. The V end was cut by 5 bases, the J end by 7 bases, with 15 bases between. This CDR3 region has 14 residues. Germline V gives CDR1 SGHTA, CDR2 FQGNSA. This CDR3 reads CASSLQDVRNEQFF. As DNA, the CDR3 is TGTGCCAGCAGCCTTCAAGATGTTAGGAATGAGCAGTTCTTC.

This clonotype was observed a few times. This sequence joins TRBV12-3 or TRBV12-4 and TRBJ2-1; no clear D gene. V lost 10 bases and J 4 bases, leaving 11 bases between the germline ends. The CDR3 is made up of 12 amino acids. In nucleotides, the CDR3 is TGTGCCACCGCCGGACGGTACAATGAGCAGTTCTTC. This translates into CATAGRYNEQFF.

The V call is TRBV7-2, the J call TRBJ2-1; the D is unclear. V was pared by 1 base and J by 0 bases, with 10 bases between. Germline CDR1 and CDR2: SGHTA and FQGNSA. CDR3 length: 16 residues. The CDR3 is CASSLGGTVSYNEQFF. CDR3 nucleotides: TGTGCCAGCAGCTTAGGAGGTACCGTCTCCTACAATGAGCAGTTCTTC.

The chain joins TRBV15 to TRBJ2-7; TRBD1 or TRBD2 may be the D gene (5 bases each). Germline values: CDR1 LNHNV, CDR2 YYDKDF (reference sequence). Trimming left V 5 bases short and J 7 bases short, with 18 bases between. The CDR3 loop spans 14 amino acids. The chain's CDR3 is CATSRQTGRGEQYF. CDR3 sequence (DNA): TGTGCCACCAGCCGACAAACGGGACGGGGAGAGCAGTACTTC.

This clonotype has more than one count but fewer than ten. J is TRBJ2-3 and V is TRBV12-3 or TRBV12-4; D is possibly TRBD2 (6 bases). The length of the CDR3 is 16 residues. The germline V and J ends were trimmed by 6 bases and 1 base, with 17 bases remaining between them. The CDR3 region has the DNA TGTGCCAGCAGCAGATCCCGGGAGCGGCGCACAGATACGCAGTATTTT. Its protein is CASSRSRERRTDTQYF.

The V and J genes are TRBV12-3 or TRBV12-4 and TRBJ2-5, with no clear D. The CDR3 totals 13 residues. Trimming shortened V by 1 base and J by 5 bases, and 8 bases separated the two germline ends. As DNA, the CDR3 is TGTGCCAGCAGTTTAGTTAGTTACGAGACCCAGTACTTC. It specifies CASSLVSYETQYF.

This clonotype was counted only a few times. The gene calls are TRBV28 and TRBJ2-3, with 12 bases aligning to TRBD2. This CDR3 is built from 18 residues. The V gene end was trimmed by 3 bases and the J gene end by 1 base; junction bases not matched to a gene: 8. Germline V lookup: CDR1 MDHEN, CDR2 SYDVKM. The DNA of the CDR3 is TGTGCCAGCAGTTTCCCCGGACTAGCGGGACGACGCACAGATACGCAGTATTTT. This encodes CASSFPGLAGRRTDTQYF.

This clonotype was recorded a few times. The CDR3 protein is CASSYPDRAGANVLTF. The CDR3 bases are TGTGCCAGCAGTTACCCCGACAGGGCTGGGGCCAACGTCCTGACTTTC. V and J are TRBV6-5 and TRBJ2-6, with 7 bases identical to TRBD1. This CDR3 region has 16 residues. CDR1 and CDR2 (germline): MNHEY, SVGAGI. J lost 2 bases, V lost 2 bases, and 3 bases had no gene match.

The chain is built from TRBV4-2 and TRBJ2-3; a possible D gene is TRBD2 (6 bases). The CDR3 is 16 residues long. V gave up 2 bases and J gave up 2 bases, with 14 bases separating them. The germline CDR1 and CDR2 sequences are LGHNA and YNFKEQ. The CDR3 DNA sequence: TGTGCCAGCAGCCAATCTGGGGCGGGAACCACAGATACGCAGTATTTT. This translates into CASSQSGAGTTDTQYF.

This clonotype has more than one count but fewer than ten. The chain recombines TRBV9 with TRBJ1-3; D call uncertain. Trimming took 4 bases from V and 0 from J, leaving 11 bases between them. The CDR3 loop spans 15 amino acids. Per germline, CDR1 SGDLS and CDR2 YYNGEE. Here the CDR3 reads CASSLHSFSGNTIYF. DNA for the CDR3: TGTGCCAGCAGCCTGCACAGCTTCTCTGGAAACACCATATATTTT.

The chain carries TRBV28 and TRBJ1-5; unclear D gene. The germline gives CDR1 MDHEN, CDR2 SYDVKM. Trimming took off 6 bases at V and 3 bases at J, with 18 bases between the two ends. This CDR3 comprises 16 residues. CDR3 sequence (DNA): TGTGCCAGCAGCACCACACGGGATACATTCAATCAGCCCCAGCATTTT. Translating gives CASSTTRDTFNQPQHF.

This clonotype came up many times. The V and J genes are TRBV7-2 and TRBJ2-5; perhaps D is TRBD1 or TRBD2 (5 bases each). Trimming stripped 5 bases from V and 3 bases from J, with 13 bases between. The CDR3 consists of 14 residues. CDR1 and CDR2 from the germline V gene are SGHTA and FQGNSA. CDR3 DNA: TGTGCCAGCAGCCACTGGGGGAGTAAAGAGACCCAGTACTTC. This codes for CASSHWGSKETQYF.

This clonotype was detected a few times. V is TRBV25-1 and J is TRBJ2-7; 15 bases match TRBD2. V shed 6 bases, J shed 1 base, and the junction held 10 bases outside the gene matches. CDR3 size: 18 residues. Germline CDR1 MGHDK, CDR2 SYGVNS. CDR3 DNA sequence: TGTGCCAGCAGGGGACTAGCGGGAGGCCCATGGTGTTCCTACGAGCAGTACTTC. Encoded protein: CASRGLAGGPWCSYEQYF.